This entry lists 14 T cell receptor beta chains sequenced from one sample in a study of blood T cell repertoires in COVID-19. Clones were sequenced by immunoSEQ multiplex PCR, and TCRdb holds only the in-frame ones, with some missing. The profile covers about 360,000 clones, with 88% appearing a single time and roughly 2% taken by the ten largest. Material: PBMCs or T cells enriched from blood (not recorded which). The receptor set was obtained from a woman in her 40s with acute COVID-19.

The genes are TRBV6-5 and TRBJ1-2, with D perhaps TRBD1 (6 bases). Trimming shortened V by 8 bases and J by 8 bases, and 15 bases separated the two germline ends. The CDR3 length is 12 residues. Germline CDR1 is MNHEY and CDR2 is SVGAGI. This CDR3 reads CASLGAGQGYTF. CDR3 DNA: TGTGCCAGCCTGGGGGCCGGCCAGGGCTACACCTTC.

J is TRBJ2-1 and V is TRBV13, with TRBD1 identical over 11 bases. V gave up 6 bases and J gave up 9 bases; unmatched junction bases: 13. Germline assignment: CDR1 PRHDT and CDR2 FYEKMQ (reference sequence). CDR3 length: 16 residues. CDR3 nucleotide sequence: TGTGCCAGCAGAACCTCAGGGGGACAGGGGGTATTTGAGCAGTTCTTC. Its protein product is CASRTSGGQGVFEQFF. Full variable domain (missing parts from reference TRBV13 and TRBJ2-1): AAGVIQSPRHLIKEKRETATLKCYPIPRHDTVYWYQQGPGQDPQFLISFYEKMQSDKGSIPDRFSAQQFSDYHSELNMSSLELGDSALYFCASRTSGGQGVFEQFFGPGTRLTVL.

This clone came up once. The chain uses TRBV4-2 and TRBJ1-4; 7 positions agree with TRBD1. With V trimmed by 3 bases and J by 5 bases, 9 bases remained unmatched. The CDR3 covers 16 residues. The germline CDR1 and CDR2 sequences are LGHNA and YNFKEQ. The CDR3 reads CASSQHPGTENEKLFF. The CDR3 nucleotides are TGTGCCAGCAGCCAGCATCCCGGGACAGAAAATGAAAAACTGTTTTTT.

The rearrangement links TRBV7-9 to TRBJ1-1; no clear D gene. Germline CDR1 SEHNR, CDR2 FQNEAQ (reference sequence). Between the trimmed V and J ends, which lost 5 bases and 2 bases, there was a span of 12 bases. The CDR3 covers 14 residues. The CDR3 bases are TGTGCCAGCAGCGTCTTGGGCCCTAACACTGAAGCTTTCTTT. The encoded protein is CASSVLGPNTEAFF.

This chain links TRBV5-5 with TRBJ1-1; D might be TRBD1 (6 bases). CDR1 and CDR2 (germline): SGHKS, YYEKEE (reference sequence). CDR3 size: 13 residues. Trimming removed 1 base from V and 4 bases from J, with 8 bases in between. The CDR3 protein is CASSLTGFTEAFF. In nucleotides, the CDR3 is TGTGCCAGCAGCTTGACAGGGTTCACTGAAGCTTTCTTT.

The chain is built from TRBV7-9 and TRBJ2-7; perhaps TRBD1 as D (5 bases). Germline V lookup: CDR1 SEHNR, CDR2 FQNEAQ (reference sequence). The CDR3 totals 12 residues. V was shortened by 5 bases and J by 6 bases, with 11 bases between the two germline ends. CDR3 sequence: CASSEGAFEQYF. The CDR3 nucleotides are TGTGCCAGCAGCGAAGGGGCGTTCGAGCAGTACTTC.

This clone was observed a few times. V usage is TRBV5-4 and J usage is TRBJ1-1; D may be TRBD1 (5 bases). The CDR3 sequence is 11 residues long. The V gene lost 0 bases and the J gene lost 11 bases, with 8 bases spanning the gap. The V gene's germline CDR1 is SGHNT and CDR2 YYREEE (reference sequence). The CDR3 DNA is TGTGCCAGCAGCTTGGGGGGGGACGCTTTCTTT. Translation: CASSLGGDAFF.

This chain connects TRBV3-1 (or the pseudogene TRBV3-2) to TRBJ2-1; D unresolved. Trimming stripped 0 bases from V and 0 bases from J, with 6 bases between. The CDR3 sequence is 15 residues long. Germline V gene lookup returns CDR1 LGHDT and CDR2 YNNKEL (reference sequence). The CDR3 sequence is CASSQDTRSYNEQFF. The CDR3 DNA sequence: TGTGCCAGCAGCCAAGATACACGCTCCTACAATGAGCAGTTCTTC.

This sequence joins TRBV11-3 and TRBJ2-7; a weak D match, TRBD1 (6 bases). V was cut by 3 bases and J by 6 bases, with 15 bases left in between. The germline gives CDR1 SGHNT, CDR2 YENEEA. This CDR3 is 14 amino acids long. The CDR3: CASSFSGDVSEQYF. In DNA form, the CDR3 reads TGTGCCAGCAGCTTTTCAGGGGATGTGTCCGAGCAGTACTTC.

The gene calls are TRBV10-2 and TRBJ1-1, with 7 bases fitting TRBD1. CDR1 and CDR2 from the germline V gene are WSHSY and SAAADI. The V and J ends lost 10 bases and 4 bases, in that order; junction bases with no gene match: 9. The length of the CDR3 is 13 residues. The CDR3 protein is CATQNRGSTEAFF. The DNA of the CDR3 is TGCGCCACCCAAAACAGGGGAAGCACTGAAGCTTTCTTT.

The V call is TRBV6-6, the J call TRBJ2-5, with TRBD2 matching over 7 bases. The V gene's germline CDR1 is MNHNY and CDR2 SVGAGI (reference sequence). The ends lost 5 bases at V and 1 base at J; junction bases unmatched: 1. The CDR3 loop spans 13 amino acids. CDR3 nucleotides: TGTGCCAGCAGTGGGGGGGTCCAAGAGACCCAGTACTTC. Translation gives CASSGGVQETQYF.

The chain links TRBV11-2 to TRBJ1-4; D possibly corresponds to TRBD1 (5 bases). This CDR3 region has 14 residues. Germline V CDR1 and CDR2: SGHAT, FQNNGV. The V and J ends lost 2 bases and 8 bases respectively, with 12 bases between them. This chain's CDR3 is CASSLRQGREKLFF. CDR3 sequence (DNA): TGTGCCAGCAGCTTACGGCAGGGAAGAGAAAAACTGTTTTTT.

This sequence joins TRBV2 and TRBJ1-1; D gene unclear. V was cut by 6 bases and J by 0 bases, with 8 bases left in between. Germline-derived CDR1 and CDR2 are SNHLY and FYNNEI. The CDR3 is 13 amino acids. The CDR3 loop is CASSPGVNTEAFF. Here the CDR3 DNA reads TGTGCCAGCAGCCCCGGGGTGAACACTGAAGCTTTCTTT.

This chain's CDR3 is CASSQGSDGRRLTYNSPLHF. CDR3 DNA: TGTGCCAGCAGCCAAGGGTCGGACGGCAGGAGGTTGACCTATAATTCACCCCTCCACTTT. The chain recombines TRBV3-1 (or the pseudogene TRBV3-2) with TRBJ1-6; D is uncertain. From germline, CDR1 is LGHDT and CDR2 YNNKEL (reference sequence). There are 20 residues in the CDR3. V lost 1 base to trimming and J lost 2 bases, with 21 bases between them.